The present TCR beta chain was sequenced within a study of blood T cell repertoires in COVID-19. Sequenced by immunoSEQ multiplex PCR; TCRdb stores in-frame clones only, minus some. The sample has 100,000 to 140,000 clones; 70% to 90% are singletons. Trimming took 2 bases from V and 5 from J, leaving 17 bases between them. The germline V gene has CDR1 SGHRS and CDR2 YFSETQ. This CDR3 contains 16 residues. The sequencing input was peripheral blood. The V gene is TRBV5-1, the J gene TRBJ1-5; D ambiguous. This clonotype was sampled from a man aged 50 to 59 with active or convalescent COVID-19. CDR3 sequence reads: CASSFWVGEDDQPQHF. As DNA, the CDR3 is TGCGCCAGCAGCTTTTGGGTCGGGGAAGACGATCAGCCCCAGCATTTT.